This TCR beta chain was identified in a study of cytotoxic CD8 clonotypes in ibrutinib-treated CLL. CDR1 is MGHRA, CDR2 YSYEKL, per germline. Trimming pared 5 bases from V and 5 bases from J, leaving 7 bases between. This CDR3 region has 11 residues. Study-wide findings and caveats: In comparison with age-matched healthy donors, baseline clonality was higher and tracked circulating CD8+ T-cell counts.

Assay: immunoSEQ multiplex PCR; the TCRdb copy retains only in-frame clones and omits some. The profile shows approximately 320,000 clones, roughly 71% of them singletons. This clone was detected a few times. Its antigen is unidentified. The chain recombines TRBV4-1 with TRBJ2-7; no firm D call. This clonotype originated in a human donor with chronic lymphocytic leukemia. Sequenced material: PBMCs, taken after 36 months of ibrutinib treatment. The CDR3 DNA sequence: TGCGCCAGCAGCACTTCGCACGAGCAGTACTTC. Translated, it gives CASSTSHEQYF.